This entry features one T cell receptor (beta chain) sequence. This specimen comes from a study of identical twins. TCRdb ran MiXCR on the 5' RACE reads and lists one entry per CDR3 protein. The data hold roughly 480,000 distinct CDR3 sequences, with less than 25% observed a single time. The length of the CDR3 is 12 residues. The ends were cut back, 7 bases at V and 3 bases at J, with 8 bases in the middle. In germline, CDR1 is SNHLY, CDR2 FYNNEI. These sequences were also reported in another study, on T cells expressing NK-cell markers. Turning to that study: Source material for TCR beta repertoires consisted of sorted CD3+CD56+NKG2C+, CD3+CD56+NKG2C- and CD3+CD56-NKG2C+ T cells. Of eight sequenced donors, seven were HCMV-seropositive and one HCMV-seronegative. Among four donors, these clonotypes also ranked first in the CD3+CD56-NKG2C+ fraction.

This clonotype was obtained from a woman under 30 in good health. The gene calls are TRBV2 and TRBJ2-3, with D uncertain. The sample comprised CD4+ T cells sorted from blood. CDR3 amino acids: CASKQVTDTQYF. The CDR3 DNA follows: TGTGCCAGCAAGCAAGTGACAGATACGCAGTATTTT.